Listed here are 18 T cell receptor beta chains from one sample, sequenced in a study of T-cell reconstitution after alpha-beta-depleted transplantation in children (dated by TCRdb to 2015 to 2016). The treatment or condition label on this specimen signifies: allogeneic hematopoietic cell transplantation with graft depleted of TCRalphabeta T cells and CD19 B cells. Libraries were made using PCR. Sequencing instrument: Illumina HiSeq 2500. To normalize quantification of the TCRbeta repertoire, the TCR libraries were built with molecular barcoding that relied on unique molecular identifiers. Through fastp at Q25 and MiXCR, TCRdb rebuilt clones from the public reads, retaining in-frame beta chains. Rows merge per CDR3 protein into single entries with the most common DNA and genes. The sample table records about 830,000 distinct CDR3 sequences; roughly 15% of these occur just once. The ten largest clonotypes hold approximately 4.5% of the sample.

The sample in question was PBMCs, mostly from graft donor cells, obtained 360 days after TCRalphabeta/CD19-depleted stem cell transplant. All receptors derive from a male patient younger than 18 who had a stem cell transplant for acute lymphoblastic leukemia, so the T cells may come from the graft donor.

The CDR3 nucleotides read TGTGCCAGCTCACCATCCCAGAAACAAGAGACCCAGTACTTC. This translates into CASSPSQKQETQYF. J is TRBJ2-5 and V is TRBV18; unclear D gene. The CDR3 has 14 amino acids. Per germline, CDR1 KGHSH and CDR2 LQKENI. The V end was cut by 2 bases, the J end by 2 bases, with 9 bases between.

This clonotype was counted only a few times. The CDR3 loop reads CASSLGIGTAQETQYF. Written as DNA, the CDR3 is TGTGCCAGCAGCTTGGGAATTGGGACAGCCCAAGAGACCCAGTACTTC. The V gene is TRBV7-3, the J gene TRBJ2-5; 7 bases agree with TRBD1. V shed 3 bases, J shed 1 base, and the junction held 8 bases outside the gene matches. Looked up from germline, CDR1 is SGHTA and CDR2 is FQGTGA. This CDR3 is built from 16 residues.

The chain employs TRBV19 and TRBJ2-1, with TRBD1 matching 9 bases. The CDR3 consists of 14 residues. V gave up 3 bases and J gave up 10 bases; unmatched junction bases: 7. The V gene's germline CDR1 is LNHDA and CDR2 SQIVND (reference sequence). For the CDR3, the DNA is TGTGCCAGTAGTATTGGGACAGGGTGGGACGAGCAGTTCTTC. It specifies CASSIGTGWDEQFF.

Only a few counts were recorded for this clonotype. The chain uses TRBV7-9 and TRBJ2-3, with D possibly matching TRBD2 (7 bases). Trimming left V 7 bases short and J 4 bases short, with 15 bases between. The germline CDR1 and CDR2 sequences are SEHNR and FQNEAQ (reference sequence). This CDR3 spans 14 amino acids. The DNA of the CDR3 is TGTGCCAGCATCAAGGGGGGGTTCCCAGATACGCAGTATTTT. Translating gives CASIKGGFPDTQYF.

This clonotype was detected only a few times. J is TRBJ1-5 and V is TRBV6-2 or TRBV6-3; D unresolved. This CDR3 spans 15 amino acids. V was shortened by 2 bases and J by 2 bases, with 10 bases between the two germline ends. Germline V gene data show CDR1 as MNHEY and CDR2 as SVGEGT. In DNA form, the CDR3 reads TGTGCCAGCAGTTACGGAACTCTGGGCAATCAGCCCCAGCATTTT. The encoded protein is CASSYGTLGNQPQHF.

This sequence joins TRBV5-6 and TRBJ1-1; D gene ambiguous. There are 17 residues in the CDR3. Germline V gene sequence: CDR1 SGHDT, CDR2 YYEEEE. The V gene lost 0 bases and the J gene lost 1 base, with 16 bases spanning the gap. The CDR3 loop reads CASSLADGDYGNTEAFF. The DNA for the CDR3 is TGTGCCAGCAGCTTGGCCGATGGAGACTATGGGAACACTGAAGCTTTCTTT.

The sample holds a few counts of this clonotype. The rearrangement links TRBV12-3 or TRBV12-4 to TRBJ1-6; 7 bases fit TRBD1. The CDR3 runs to 14 residues. J was trimmed by 6 bases and V by 8 bases; bases with no gene match: 7. This CDR3 is CASSSTGRNSPLHF. The DNA of the CDR3 is TGTGCCAGCTCCTCGACAGGGCGTAATTCACCCCTCCACTTT.

The rearrangement joins TRBV12-5 to TRBJ1-1; D gene unclear. Deletions cut 4 bases from V and 3 bases from J, with 15 bases between. CDR1 and CDR2 from the germline V gene are LGHNT and FRNRAP. This CDR3 has 15 amino acids. The CDR3 DNA follows: TGTGCTAGTGGTTCCCTCTCCCACCGAGACACTGAAGCTTTCTTT. It codes for CASGSLSHRDTEAFF.

The chain uses TRBV27 and TRBJ1-4; D is perhaps TRBD1 (6 bases). The CDR3 is 15 amino acids. The V gene's germline CDR1 is MNHEY and CDR2 SMNVEV (reference sequence). Trimming left V 2 bases short and J 4 bases short, with 11 bases between. The CDR3 protein is CASSLSGTFNEKLFF. CDR3 bases: TGTGCCAGCAGTTTAAGCGGGACATTTAATGAAAAACTGTTTTTT. The full variable domain, in which reference TRBV27 and TRBJ1-4 provide the parts outside the CDR3, is EAQVTQNPRYLITVTGKKLTVTCSQNMNHEYMSWYRQDPGLGLRQIYYSMNVEVTDKGDVPEGYKVSRKEKRNFPLILESPSPNQTSLYFCASSLSGTFNEKLFFGSGTQLSVL.

This clonotype was seen repeatedly, ten times or more. The rearrangement joins TRBV5-1 to TRBJ2-7; 7 bases are shared with TRBD2. Germline V gives CDR1 SGHRS, CDR2 YFSETQ. Trimming removed 5 bases from V and 5 bases from J; junction bases left unmatched: 7. The length of the CDR3 is 13 residues. This CDR3 reads CASSPTSVDEQYF. The CDR3 DNA reads as TGCGCCAGCAGTCCAACTAGCGTCGACGAGCAGTACTTC.

This chain joins TRBV12-3 or TRBV12-4 and TRBJ2-7; D is possibly TRBD2 (5 bases). The CDR3 is made up of 13 amino acids. Trimming pared 6 bases from V and 0 bases from J, leaving 9 bases between. CDR3 in amino acids: CASREEVSYEQYF. For the CDR3, the DNA is TGTGCCAGCAGGGAGGAGGTCTCCTACGAGCAGTACTTC.

This clonotype was seen a handful of times. V usage is TRBV27 and J usage is TRBJ2-3, with 7 nucleotides matching TRBD1. This CDR3 has 14 residues. The V segment lost 4 bases and the J segment 6 bases; nucleotides outside the gene matches: 7. Looked up from germline, CDR1 is MNHEY and CDR2 is SMNVEV (reference sequence). The CDR3 region is CASSSTSRGDTQYF. CDR3 DNA: TGTGCCAGCAGTTCGACGTCCAGGGGGGATACGCAGTATTTT.

The J gene is TRBJ2-1, the V gene TRBV5-4; 11 nucleotides line up with TRBD2. The CDR3 sequence is 19 residues long. Germline V lookup: CDR1 SGHNT, CDR2 YYREEE (reference sequence). The trim removed 0 bases at V and 4 bases at J, leaving 12 bases unmatched. CDR3 loop: CASSLVALAGDTGYNEQFF. For the CDR3, the DNA is TGTGCCAGCAGCTTGGTTGCACTAGCGGGAGATACGGGTTACAATGAGCAGTTCTTC.

For this clonotype: The conserved phenylalanine or tryptophan normally closing the CDR3 is absent here, so this likely arose from a read error. No DNA is shown, since the ends of the CDR3 on it are uncertain; the CDR3 is the one TCRdb lists. V gene TRBV4-1 combines with J gene TRBJ2-4; the table's D gene call, TRBD1, was not cross checked with the DNA. The CDR3 length is 11 residues, termini included. Germline CDR1 reads MGHRA; CDR2 reads YSYEKL. This CDR3 is CASSQETGARS.

This clonotype turned up a few times. The V and J genes are TRBV24-1 and TRBJ2-2; no reliable D call. V dropped 7 bases and J dropped 1 base, with 6 bases sitting between them. Per the germline V gene, CDR1 is KGHDR and CDR2 is SFDVKD. This CDR3 comprises 13 residues. The CDR3 nucleotides read TGTGCCACCAGCCAATTGAACACCGGGGAGCTGTTTTTT. It translates to CATSQLNTGELFF.

This clonotype occurred a few times. The rearrangement links TRBV29-1 to TRBJ1-1, with D possibly being TRBD1 (6 bases). CDR1 is SQVTM, CDR2 ANQGSEA, per germline. There are 13 residues in the CDR3. V shed 6 bases and J shed 1 base, with 12 bases lying between them. DNA for the CDR3: TGCAGCGTACAGCAGGGGACGAACACTGAAGCTTTCTTT. Encoded protein: CSVQQGTNTEAFF. The variable domain in full, with the rest retrieved from reference TRBV29-1 and TRBJ1-1, is SAVISQKPSRDICQRGTSLTIQCQVDSQVTMMFWYRQQPGQSLTLIATANQGSEATYESGFVIDKFPISRPNLTFSTLTVSNMSPEDSSIYLCSVQQGTNTEAFFGQGTRLTVV.

The CDR3 DNA reads TGTGCCAGCAGGCCACAGCAACTAGCGGGGGGACGAGAAGAGACCCAGTACTTC. Protein: CASRPQQLAGGREETQYF. The V gene is TRBV27, the J gene TRBJ2-5; TRBD2 agrees at 12 bases. The CDR3 consists of 18 residues. With V trimmed by 6 bases and J by 3 bases, 14 bases remained unmatched. Germline assignment: CDR1 MNHEY and CDR2 SMNVEV (reference sequence).

This clonotype was counted only a few times. The rearrangement links TRBV7-8 to TRBJ2-1, with D uncertain. V gave up 3 bases and J gave up 14 bases, with 26 bases separating them. The V gene's germline CDR1 is SGHVS and CDR2 FQNEAQ. The CDR3 consists of 16 residues. The DNA of the CDR3 is TGTGCCAGCAGCTTCGGTAGCTCGGTTACTACTACCGCGAAGTTCTTC. This gives the protein CASSFGSSVTTTAKFF.